The present T cell receptor beta chain was sequenced within a study of blood T cells in healthy people across ages. At least 7 million PBMCs were isolated per sample. With each sample, at least 5 micrograms of total RNA were extracted. This clonotype was counted a few times. What it binds is not known. V lost 5 bases, J lost 8 bases, and 11 bases stayed unmatched. In germline, CDR1 is SGHNT, CDR2 YENEEA. The CDR3 has 16 residues. Study conclusions and caveats: Estimated diversity, derived from one million T cells, was regarded as an underestimate.

Through a sample-barcoded 5' primer and a J-beta primer mix, a second PCR was run for about 6 to 11 cycles. TCRdb called the 5' RACE reads again in MiXCR, with one record for every CDR3 protein. Here the sample spans approximately 730,000 distinct CDR3 sequences, roughly 43% being singletons. This clonotype was sampled from a woman aged 55-70 years in good health. Sequenced sample: blood. The chain links TRBV11-3 to TRBJ2-3, with TRBD2 matching over 12 bases. Here the CDR3 reads CASSPETSGGFGTQYF. CDR3 DNA sequence: TGTGCCAGCAGCCCGGAGACTAGCGGGGGTTTCGGTACGCAGTATTTT.